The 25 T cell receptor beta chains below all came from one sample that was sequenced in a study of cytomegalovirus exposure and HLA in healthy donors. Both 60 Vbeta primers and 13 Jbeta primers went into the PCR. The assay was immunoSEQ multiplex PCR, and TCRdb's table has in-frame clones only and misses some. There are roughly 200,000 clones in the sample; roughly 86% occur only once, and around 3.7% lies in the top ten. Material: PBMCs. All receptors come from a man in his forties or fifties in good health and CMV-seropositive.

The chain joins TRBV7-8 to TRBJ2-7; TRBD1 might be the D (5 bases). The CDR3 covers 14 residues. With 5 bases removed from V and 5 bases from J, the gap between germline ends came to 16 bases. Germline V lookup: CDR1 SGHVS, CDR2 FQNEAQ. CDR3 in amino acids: CASSGWAGSDEQYF. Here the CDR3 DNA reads TGTGCCAGCAGCGGGTGGGCAGGGTCGGACGAGCAGTACTTC.

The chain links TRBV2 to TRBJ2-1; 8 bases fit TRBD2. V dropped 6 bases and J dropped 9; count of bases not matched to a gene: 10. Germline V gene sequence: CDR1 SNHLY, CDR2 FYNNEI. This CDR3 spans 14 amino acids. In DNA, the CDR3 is TGTGCCAGCAGCACCGGGACTAGTACAATTGAGCAGTTCTTC. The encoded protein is CASSTGTSTIEQFF.

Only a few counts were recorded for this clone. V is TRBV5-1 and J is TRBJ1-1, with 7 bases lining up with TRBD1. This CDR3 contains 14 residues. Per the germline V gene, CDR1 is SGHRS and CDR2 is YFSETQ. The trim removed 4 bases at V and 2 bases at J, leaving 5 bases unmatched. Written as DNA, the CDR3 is TGCGCCAGCAGCATCCAGGGGGGTAACACTGAAGCTTTCTTT. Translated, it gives CASSIQGGNTEAFF.

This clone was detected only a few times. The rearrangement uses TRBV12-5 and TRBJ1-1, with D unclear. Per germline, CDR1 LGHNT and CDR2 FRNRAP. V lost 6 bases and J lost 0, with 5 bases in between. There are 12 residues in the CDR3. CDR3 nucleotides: TGTGCTAGTGGACAGTTGAACACTGAAGCTTTCTTT. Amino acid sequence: CASGQLNTEAFF.

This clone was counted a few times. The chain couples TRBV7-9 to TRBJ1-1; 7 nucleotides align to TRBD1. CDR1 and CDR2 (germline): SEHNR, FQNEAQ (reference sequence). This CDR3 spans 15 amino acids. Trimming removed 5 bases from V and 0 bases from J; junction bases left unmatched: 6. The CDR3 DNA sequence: TGTGCCAGCAGCCAAACAGGGGCAATGAACACTGAAGCTTTCTTT. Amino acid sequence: CASSQTGAMNTEAFF.

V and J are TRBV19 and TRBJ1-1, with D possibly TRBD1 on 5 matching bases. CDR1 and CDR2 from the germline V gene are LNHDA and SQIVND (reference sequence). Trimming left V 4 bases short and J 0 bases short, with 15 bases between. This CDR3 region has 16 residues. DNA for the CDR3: TGTGCCAGTAGTAGCCCAGAGGGGAGGGTGAACACTGAAGCTTTCTTT. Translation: CASSSPEGRVNTEAFF.

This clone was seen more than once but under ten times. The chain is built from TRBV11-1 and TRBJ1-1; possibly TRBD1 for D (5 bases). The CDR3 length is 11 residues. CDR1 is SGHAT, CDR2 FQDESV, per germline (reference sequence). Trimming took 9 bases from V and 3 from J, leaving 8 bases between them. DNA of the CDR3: TGTGCCAGGGGGGGGGACACTGAAGCTTTCTTT. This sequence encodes CARGGDTEAFF. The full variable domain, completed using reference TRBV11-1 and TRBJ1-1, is EAEVAQSPRYKITEKSQAVAFWCDPISGHATLYWYRQILGQGPELLVQFQDESVVDDSQLPKDRFSAERLKGVDSTLKIQPAELGDSAMYLCARGGDTEAFFGQGTRLTVV.

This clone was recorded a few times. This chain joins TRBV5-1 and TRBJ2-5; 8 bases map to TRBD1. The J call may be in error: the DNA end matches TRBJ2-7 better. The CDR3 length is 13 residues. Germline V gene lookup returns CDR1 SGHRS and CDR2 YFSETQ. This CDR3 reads CASSWTGTYEQYF. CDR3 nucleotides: TGCGCCAGCAGCTGGACAGGGACCTACGAGCAGTACTTC.

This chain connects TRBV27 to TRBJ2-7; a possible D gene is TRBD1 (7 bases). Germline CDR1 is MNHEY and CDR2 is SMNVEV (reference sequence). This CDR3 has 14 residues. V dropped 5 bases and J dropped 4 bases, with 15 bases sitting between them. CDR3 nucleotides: TGTGCCAGCAGTAACGGCAGGGGGGCATACGAGCAGTACTTC. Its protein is CASSNGRGAYEQYF.

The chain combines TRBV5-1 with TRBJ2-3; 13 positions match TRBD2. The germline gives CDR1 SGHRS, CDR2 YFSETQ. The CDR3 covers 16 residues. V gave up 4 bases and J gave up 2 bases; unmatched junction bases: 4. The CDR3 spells CASSPLAGGHTDTQYF. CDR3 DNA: TGCGCCAGCAGCCCACTAGCGGGGGGGCACACAGATACGCAGTATTTT.

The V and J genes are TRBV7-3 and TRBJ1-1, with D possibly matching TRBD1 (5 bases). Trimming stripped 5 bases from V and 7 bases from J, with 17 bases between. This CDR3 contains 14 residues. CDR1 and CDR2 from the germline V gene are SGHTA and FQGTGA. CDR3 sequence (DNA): TGTGCCAGCAGCCTAGATATCAATAGGGGTGAAGCTTTCTTT. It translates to CASSLDINRGEAFF. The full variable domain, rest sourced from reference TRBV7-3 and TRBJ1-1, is GAGVSQTPSNKVTEKGKYVELRCDPISGHTALYWYRQSLGQGPEFLIYFQGTGAADDSGLPNDRFFAVRPEGSVSTLKIQRTERGDSAVYLCASSLDINRGEAFFGQGTRLTVV.

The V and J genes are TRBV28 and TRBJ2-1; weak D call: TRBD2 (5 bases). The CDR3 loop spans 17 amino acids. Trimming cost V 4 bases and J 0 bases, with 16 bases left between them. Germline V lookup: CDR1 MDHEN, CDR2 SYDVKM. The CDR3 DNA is TGTGCCAGCAGTTCCTCGGGGAAGGTGGGCTCCTACAATGAGCAGTTCTTC. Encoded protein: CASSSSGKVGSYNEQFF.

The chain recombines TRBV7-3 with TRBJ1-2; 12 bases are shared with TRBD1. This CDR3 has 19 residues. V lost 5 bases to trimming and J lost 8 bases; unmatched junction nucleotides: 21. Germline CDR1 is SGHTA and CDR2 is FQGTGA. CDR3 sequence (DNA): TGTGCCAGCAGCGCCCAGATTGGGTCCGGGACAGGGGGCTTCGGCGGCTACACCTTC. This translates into CASSAQIGSGTGGFGGYTF. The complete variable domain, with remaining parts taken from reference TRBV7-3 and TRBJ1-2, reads GAGVSQTPSNKVTEKGKYVELRCDPISGHTALYWYRQSLGQGPEFLIYFQGTGAADDSGLPNDRFFAVRPEGSVSTLKIQRTERGDSAVYLCASSAQIGSGTGGFGGYTFGSGTRLTVV.

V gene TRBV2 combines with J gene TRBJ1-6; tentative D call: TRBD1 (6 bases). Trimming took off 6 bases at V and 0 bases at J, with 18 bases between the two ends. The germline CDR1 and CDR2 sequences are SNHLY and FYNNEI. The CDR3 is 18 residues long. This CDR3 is CASRFSSGQSSYNSPLHF. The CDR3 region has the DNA TGTGCCAGCAGGTTCAGTTCGGGACAAAGCTCCTATAATTCACCCCTCCACTTT.

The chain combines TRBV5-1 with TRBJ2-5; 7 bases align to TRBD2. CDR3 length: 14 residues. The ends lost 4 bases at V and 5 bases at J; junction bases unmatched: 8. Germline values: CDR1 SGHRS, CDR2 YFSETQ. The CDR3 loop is CASSVGLDWETQYF. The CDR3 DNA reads TGCGCCAGCAGCGTAGGACTAGATTGGGAGACCCAGTACTTC.

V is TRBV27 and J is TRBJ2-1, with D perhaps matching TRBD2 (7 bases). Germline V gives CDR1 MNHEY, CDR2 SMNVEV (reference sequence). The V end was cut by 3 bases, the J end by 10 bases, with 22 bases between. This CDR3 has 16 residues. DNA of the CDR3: TGTGCCAGCAGTTTGTCTAGCGGAGGGGGGAATAACGAGCAGTTCTTC. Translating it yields CASSLSSGGGNNEQFF.

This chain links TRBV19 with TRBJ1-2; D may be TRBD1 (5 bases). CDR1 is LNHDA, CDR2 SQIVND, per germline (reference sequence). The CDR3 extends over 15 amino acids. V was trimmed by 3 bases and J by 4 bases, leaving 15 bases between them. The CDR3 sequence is CASSIPRVLGYGYTF. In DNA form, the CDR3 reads TGTGCCAGTAGTATCCCCAGGGTACTGGGCTATGGCTACACCTTC. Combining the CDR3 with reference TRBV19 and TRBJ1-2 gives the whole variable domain DGGITQSPKYLFRKEGQNVTLSCEQNLNHDAMYWYRQDPGQGLRLIYYSQIVNDFQKGDIAEGYSVSREKKESFPLTVTSAQKNPTAFYLCASSIPRVLGYGYTFGSGTRLTVV.

In nucleotides, the CDR3 is TGCGCCAGCAGCAAGCCGGGACAGGGCGCCGGCTACACCTTC. Its translation: CASSKPGQGAGYTF. This rearrangement joins TRBV5-1 to TRBJ1-2; 9 bases align to TRBD1. V lost 4 bases, J lost 8 bases, and 9 bases stayed unmatched. CDR1 and CDR2 (germline): SGHRS, YFSETQ. This CDR3 spans 14 amino acids.

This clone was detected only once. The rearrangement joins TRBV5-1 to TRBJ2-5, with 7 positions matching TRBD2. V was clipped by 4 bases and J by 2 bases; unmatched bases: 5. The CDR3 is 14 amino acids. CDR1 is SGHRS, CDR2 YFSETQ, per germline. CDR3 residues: CASSPGGTQETQYF. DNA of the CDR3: TGCGCCAGCAGCCCCGGGGGGACTCAAGAGACCCAGTACTTC.

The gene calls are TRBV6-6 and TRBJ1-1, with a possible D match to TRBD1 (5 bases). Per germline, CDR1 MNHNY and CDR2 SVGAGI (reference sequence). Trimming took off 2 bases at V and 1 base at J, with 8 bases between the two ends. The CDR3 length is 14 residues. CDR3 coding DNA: TGTGCCAGCAGTTACCCAGGACAGAACACTGAAGCTTTCTTT. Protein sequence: CASSYPGQNTEAFF.

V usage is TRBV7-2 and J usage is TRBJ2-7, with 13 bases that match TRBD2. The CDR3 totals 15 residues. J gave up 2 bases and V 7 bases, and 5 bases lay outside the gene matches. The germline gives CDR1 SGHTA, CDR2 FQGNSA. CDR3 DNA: TGTGCCAGCACCGAGACTAGCGGGGGGCCCTACGAGCAGTACTTC. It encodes CASTETSGGPYEQYF.

The CDR3, as DNA: TGTGCCAGCAGTCGGTGGCGCGGGTCTATCAATGAGCAGTTCTTC. This gives the protein CASSRWRGSINEQFF. The chain couples TRBV6-5 to TRBJ2-1, with D possibly TRBD2 on 5 matching bases. Trimming cost V 5 bases and J 6 bases, with 17 bases left between them. Germline V gene sequence: CDR1 MNHEY, CDR2 SVGAGI. The CDR3 is 15 residues long.

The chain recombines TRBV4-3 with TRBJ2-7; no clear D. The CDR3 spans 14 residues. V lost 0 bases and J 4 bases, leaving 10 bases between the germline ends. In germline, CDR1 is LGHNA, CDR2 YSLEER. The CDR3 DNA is TGCGCCAGCAGCCAAGATCCGGCGGAATACGAGCAGTACTTC. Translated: CASSQDPAEYEQYF.

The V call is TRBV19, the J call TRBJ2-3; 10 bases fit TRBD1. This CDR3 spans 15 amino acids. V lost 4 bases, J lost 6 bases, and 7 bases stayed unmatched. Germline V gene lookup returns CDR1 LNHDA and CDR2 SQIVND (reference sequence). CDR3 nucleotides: TGTGCCAGTAGTACCGACAGGGGGCAATTGGATACGCAGTATTTT. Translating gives CASSTDRGQLDTQYF. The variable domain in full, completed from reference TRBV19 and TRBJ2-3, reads DGGITQSPKYLFRKEGQNVTLSCEQNLNHDAMYWYRQDPGQGLRLIYYSQIVNDFQKGDIAEGYSVSREKKESFPLTVTSAQKNPTAFYLCASSTDRGQLDTQYFGPGTRLTVL.

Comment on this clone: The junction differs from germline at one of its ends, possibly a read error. CDR3 region: CASSQQTSSLYEAFF. CDR3 bases: TGCGCCAGCAGCCAGCAGACATCAAGTCTGTATGAAGCTTTCTTT. This chain uses TRBV5-4 with TRBJ1-1; D gene unclear. Germline V lookup: CDR1 SGHNT, CDR2 YYREEE (reference sequence). The CDR3 loop spans 15 amino acids.